This TCR beta chain stems from a study of T cells in Graves' hyperthyroidism and ophthalmopathy. Study-wide background: Peripheral blood draws took place at initial diagnosis, ahead of any treatment.

This clonotype came up many times. The source material, RNA transcripts, was used to amplify TCR beta CDR3 regions. In the first-round RT-PCR of the TCR CDR3, the HTBI primer set was used. A single record per CDR3 protein comes from TCRdb applying MiXCR to the multiplex PCR reads. The sample shows some 600,000 distinct CDR3 sequences, approximately 13% of them seen only once. The V gene end was trimmed by 1 base and the J gene end by 6 bases; junction bases not matched to a gene: 7. Germline V lookup: CDR1 ENHRY, CDR2 SYGVKD. This CDR3 is built from 15 residues. Patients aged 18 to 65 had newly diagnosed hyperthyroidism of under 2 months' duration. Uncontrolled infection, other autoimmune disease, pregnancy and lactation each barred patients from inclusion. Every diagnosis used clinical symptoms, serum thyroxine and TRAb, thyroid ultrasound and orbital computed tomography.

Sequencing was performed on blood. The chain combines TRBV10-3 with TRBJ1-1; 8 bases are a match to TRBD1. This clonotype originated in a woman aged 30 to 39 with Graves' hyperthyroidism that later progressed to Graves' ophthalmopathy. The CDR3 DNA follows: TGTGCCATCAGTGAGTTGGGAGACAGGGGCGCTGAAGCTTTCTTT. It translates to CAISELGDRGAEAFF.